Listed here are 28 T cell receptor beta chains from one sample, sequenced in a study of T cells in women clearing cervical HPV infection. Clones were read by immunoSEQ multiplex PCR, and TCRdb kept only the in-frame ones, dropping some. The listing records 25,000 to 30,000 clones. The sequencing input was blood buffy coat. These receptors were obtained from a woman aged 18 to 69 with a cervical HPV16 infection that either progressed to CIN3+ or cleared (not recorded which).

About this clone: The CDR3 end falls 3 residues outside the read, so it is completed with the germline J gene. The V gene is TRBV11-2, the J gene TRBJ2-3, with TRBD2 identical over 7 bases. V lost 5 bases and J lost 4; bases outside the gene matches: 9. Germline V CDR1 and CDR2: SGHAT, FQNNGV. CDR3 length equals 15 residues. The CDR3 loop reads CASSPTGGSADTQYF. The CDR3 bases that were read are TGTGCCAGCAGCCCCACGGGGGGTAGCGCAGATACG.

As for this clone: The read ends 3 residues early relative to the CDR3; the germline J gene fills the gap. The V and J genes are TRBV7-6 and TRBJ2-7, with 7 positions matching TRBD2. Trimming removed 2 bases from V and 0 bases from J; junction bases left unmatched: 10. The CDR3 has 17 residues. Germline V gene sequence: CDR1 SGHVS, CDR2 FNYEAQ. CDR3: CASSLSISGPTSYEQYF. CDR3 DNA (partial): TGTGCCAGCAGCTTATCAATTAGCGGGCCGACCTCCTACGAG.

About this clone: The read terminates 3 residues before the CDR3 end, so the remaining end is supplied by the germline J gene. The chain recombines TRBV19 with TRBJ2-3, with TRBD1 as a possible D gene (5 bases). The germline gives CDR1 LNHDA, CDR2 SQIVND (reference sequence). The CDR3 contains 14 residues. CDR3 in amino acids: CASRSGAGNQPQYF. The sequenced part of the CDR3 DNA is TGTGCCAGTAGGTCTGGGGCAGGGAATCAGCCG.

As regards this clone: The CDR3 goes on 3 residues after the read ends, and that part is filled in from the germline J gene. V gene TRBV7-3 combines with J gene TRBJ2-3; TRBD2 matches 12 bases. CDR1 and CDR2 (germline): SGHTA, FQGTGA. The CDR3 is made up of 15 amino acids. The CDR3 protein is CASSVLAGGQETQYF. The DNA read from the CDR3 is TGTGCCAGCAGCGTACTAGCGGGGGGCCAAGAGACG.

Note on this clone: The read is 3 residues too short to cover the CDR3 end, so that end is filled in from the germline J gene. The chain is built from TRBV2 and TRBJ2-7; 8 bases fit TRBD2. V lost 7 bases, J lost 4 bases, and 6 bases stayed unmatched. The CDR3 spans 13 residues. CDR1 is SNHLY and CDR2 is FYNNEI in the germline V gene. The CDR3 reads CASTHRGGYEQYF. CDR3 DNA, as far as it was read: TGTGCCAGCACTCACCGGGGGGGTTACGAG.

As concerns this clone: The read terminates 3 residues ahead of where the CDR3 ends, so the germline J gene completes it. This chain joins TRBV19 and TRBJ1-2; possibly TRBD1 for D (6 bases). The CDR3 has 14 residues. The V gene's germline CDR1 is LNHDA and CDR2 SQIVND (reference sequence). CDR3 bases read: TGTGCCAGTCGACGACAGGACGCCTACAATGAC. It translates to CASRRQDAYND. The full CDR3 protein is CASRRQDAYNDYTF.

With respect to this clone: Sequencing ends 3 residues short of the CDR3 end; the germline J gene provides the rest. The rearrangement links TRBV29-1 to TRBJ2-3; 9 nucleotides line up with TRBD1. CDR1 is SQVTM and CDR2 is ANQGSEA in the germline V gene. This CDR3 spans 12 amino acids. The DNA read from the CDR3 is TGCAGCGTCGGACAGGGGCAACAGCCG. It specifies CSVGQGQQP. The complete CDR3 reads CSVGQGQQPQYF.

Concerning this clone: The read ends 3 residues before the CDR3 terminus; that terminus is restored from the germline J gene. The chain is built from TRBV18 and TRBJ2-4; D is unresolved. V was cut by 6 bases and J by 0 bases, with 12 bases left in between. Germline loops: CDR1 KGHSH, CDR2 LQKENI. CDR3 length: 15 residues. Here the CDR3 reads CASSSRLEAKNIQYF. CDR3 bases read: TGTGCCAGCTCCAGCAGGTTGGAAGCCAAAAACATT. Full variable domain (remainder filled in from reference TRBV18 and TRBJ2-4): NAGVMQNPRHLVRRRGQEARLRCSPMKGHSHVYWYRQLPEEGLKFMVYLQKENIIDESGMPKERFSAEFPKEGPSILRIQQVVRGDSAAYFCASSSRLEAKNIQYFGAGTRLSVL.

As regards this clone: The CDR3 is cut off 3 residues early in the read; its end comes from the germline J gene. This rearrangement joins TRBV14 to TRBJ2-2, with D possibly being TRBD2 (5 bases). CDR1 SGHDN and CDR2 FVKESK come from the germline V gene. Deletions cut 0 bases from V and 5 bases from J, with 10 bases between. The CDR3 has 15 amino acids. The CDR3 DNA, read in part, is TGTGCCAGCAGCCAAGATGCGACGGGGACCGGGGAG. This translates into CASSQDATGTGE. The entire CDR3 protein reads CASSQDATGTGELFF.

CDR3 bases read: TGCAGCGTGGAGACTCAGCACAGG. Its translation: CSVETQHR. The CDR3 reads in full as CSVETQHRYTF. The rearrangement uses TRBV29-1 and TRBJ1-2, with D maybe TRBD1 (5 bases). The read halts 3 residues ahead of the CDR3 end, with the missing end drawn from the germline J gene. The CDR3 totals 11 residues. Looked up from germline, CDR1 is SQVTM and CDR2 is ANQGSEA.

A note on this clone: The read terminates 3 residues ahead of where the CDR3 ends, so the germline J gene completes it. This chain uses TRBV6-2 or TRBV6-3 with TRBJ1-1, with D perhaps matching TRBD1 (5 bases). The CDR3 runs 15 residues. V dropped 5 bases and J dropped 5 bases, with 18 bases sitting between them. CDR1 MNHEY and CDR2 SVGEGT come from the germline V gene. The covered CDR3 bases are TGTGCCAGCAGTCCTGTTGGGGGACTCAGAACTGAA. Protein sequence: CASSPVGGLRTE. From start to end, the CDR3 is CASSPVGGLRTEAFF.

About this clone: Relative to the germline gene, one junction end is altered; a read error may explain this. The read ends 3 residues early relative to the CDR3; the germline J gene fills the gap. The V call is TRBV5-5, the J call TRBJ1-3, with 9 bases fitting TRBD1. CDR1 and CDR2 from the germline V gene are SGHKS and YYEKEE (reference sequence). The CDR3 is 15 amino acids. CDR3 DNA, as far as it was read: TGTGCCAGCAGCTGGAGGACAGGGGATTTGGACACT. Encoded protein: CASSWRTGDLDT. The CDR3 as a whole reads CASSWRTGDLDTIYF.

The CDR3 spells CASSPSRQINYGYTF. CDR3 DNA (partial): TGTGCCAGCTCACCCTCGAGACAGATTAACTATGGC. The V call is TRBV18, the J call TRBJ1-2, with D possibly being TRBD1 (5 bases). From the germline J gene comes the end of the CDR3, since the read stops 3 residues before it. This CDR3 spans 15 amino acids. Germline CDR1 KGHSH, CDR2 LQKENI. V gave up 3 bases and J gave up 1 base, with 12 bases separating them. Full variable domain (outside the CDR3, taken from reference TRBV18 and TRBJ1-2): NAGVMQNPRHLVRRRGQEARLRCSPMKGHSHVYWYRQLPEEGLKFMVYLQKENIIDESGMPKERFSAEFPKEGPSILRIQQVVRGDSAAYFCASSPSRQINYGYTFGSGTRLTVV.

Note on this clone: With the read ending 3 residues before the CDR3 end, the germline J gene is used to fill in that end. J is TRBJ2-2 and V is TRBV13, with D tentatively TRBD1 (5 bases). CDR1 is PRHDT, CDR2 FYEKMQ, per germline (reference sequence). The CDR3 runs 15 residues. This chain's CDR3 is CASSLDLSGANVLFF. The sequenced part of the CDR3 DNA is TGTGCCAGCAGCCTCGACCTCTCTGGGGCCAACGTG.

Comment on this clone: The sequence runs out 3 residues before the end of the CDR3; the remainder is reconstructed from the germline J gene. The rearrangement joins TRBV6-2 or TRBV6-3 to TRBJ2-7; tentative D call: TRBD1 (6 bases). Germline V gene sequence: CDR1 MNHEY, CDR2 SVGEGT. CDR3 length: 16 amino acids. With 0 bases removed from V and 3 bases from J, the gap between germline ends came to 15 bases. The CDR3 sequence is CASSYSVIRGDYEQYF. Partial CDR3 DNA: TGTGCCAGCAGTTACTCCGTTATCAGGGGTGACTACGAG.

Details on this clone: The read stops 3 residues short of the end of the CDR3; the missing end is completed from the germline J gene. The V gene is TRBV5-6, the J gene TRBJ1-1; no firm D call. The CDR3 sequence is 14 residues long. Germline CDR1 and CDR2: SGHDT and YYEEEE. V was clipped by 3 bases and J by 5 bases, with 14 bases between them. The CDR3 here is CASSSTGMSTEAFF. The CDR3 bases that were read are TGTGCCAGCAGCTCCACGGGGATGTCGACTGAA. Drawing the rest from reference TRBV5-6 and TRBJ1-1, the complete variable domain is DAGVTQSPTHLIKTRGQQVTLRCSPKSGHDTVSWYQQALGQGPQFIFQYYEEEERQRGNFPDRFSGHQFPNYSSELNVNALLLGDSALYLCASSSTGMSTEAFFGQGTRLTVV.

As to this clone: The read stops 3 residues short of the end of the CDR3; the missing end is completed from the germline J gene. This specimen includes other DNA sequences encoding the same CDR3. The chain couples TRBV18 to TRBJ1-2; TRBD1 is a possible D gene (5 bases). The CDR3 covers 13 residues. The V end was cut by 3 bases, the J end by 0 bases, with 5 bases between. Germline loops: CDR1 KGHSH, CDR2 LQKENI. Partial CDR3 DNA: TGTGCCAGCTCACCGACAGCTAACTATGGC. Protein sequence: CASSPTANYG. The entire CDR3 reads CASSPTANYGYTF.

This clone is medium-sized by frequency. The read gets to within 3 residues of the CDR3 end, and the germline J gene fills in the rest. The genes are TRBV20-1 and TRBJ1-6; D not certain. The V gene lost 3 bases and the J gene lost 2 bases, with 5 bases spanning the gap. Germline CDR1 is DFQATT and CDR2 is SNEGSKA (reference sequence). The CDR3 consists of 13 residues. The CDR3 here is CSASLAYNSPLHF. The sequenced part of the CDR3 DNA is TGCAGTGCTAGTTTAGCCTATAATTCACCC.

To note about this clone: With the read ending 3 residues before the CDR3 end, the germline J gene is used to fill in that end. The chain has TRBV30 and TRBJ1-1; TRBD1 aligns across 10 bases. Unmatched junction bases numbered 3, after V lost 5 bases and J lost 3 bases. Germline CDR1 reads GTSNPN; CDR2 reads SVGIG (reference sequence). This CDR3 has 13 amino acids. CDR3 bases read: TGTGCCTGGGGACAGGGGGTTGACACTGAA. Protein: CAWGQGVDTE. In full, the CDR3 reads CAWGQGVDTEAFF.

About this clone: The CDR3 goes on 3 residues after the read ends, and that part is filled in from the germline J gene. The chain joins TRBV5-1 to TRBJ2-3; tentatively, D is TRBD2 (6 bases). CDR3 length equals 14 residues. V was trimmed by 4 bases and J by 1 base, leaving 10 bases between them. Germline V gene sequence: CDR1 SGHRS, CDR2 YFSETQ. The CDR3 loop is CASSRSSGTDTQYF. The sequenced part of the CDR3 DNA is TGCGCCAGCAGCCGTTCTAGCGGCACAGATACG.

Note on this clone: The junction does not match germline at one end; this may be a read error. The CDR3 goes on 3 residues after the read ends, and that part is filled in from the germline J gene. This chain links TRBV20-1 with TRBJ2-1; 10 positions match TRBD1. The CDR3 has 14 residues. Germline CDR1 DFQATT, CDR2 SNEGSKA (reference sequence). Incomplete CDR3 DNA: TGCAGTGTTAGAGGGACAGGGGTGGGCAATGAG. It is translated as CSVRGTGVGNE. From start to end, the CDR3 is CSVRGTGVGNEQFF.

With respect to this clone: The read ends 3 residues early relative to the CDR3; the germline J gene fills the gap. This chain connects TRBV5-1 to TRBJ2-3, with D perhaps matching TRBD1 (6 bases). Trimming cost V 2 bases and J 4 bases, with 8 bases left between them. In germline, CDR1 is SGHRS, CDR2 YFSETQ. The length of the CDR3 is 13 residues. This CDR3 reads CASSFSGADTQYF. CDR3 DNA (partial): TGCGCCAGCAGCTTTTCAGGGGCAGATACG. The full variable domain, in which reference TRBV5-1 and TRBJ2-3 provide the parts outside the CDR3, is KAGVTQTPRYLIKTRGQQVTLSCSPISGHRSVSWYQQTPGQGLQFLFEYFSETQRNKGNFPGRFSGRQFSNSRSEMNVSTLELGDSALYLCASSFSGADTQYFGPGTRLTVL.

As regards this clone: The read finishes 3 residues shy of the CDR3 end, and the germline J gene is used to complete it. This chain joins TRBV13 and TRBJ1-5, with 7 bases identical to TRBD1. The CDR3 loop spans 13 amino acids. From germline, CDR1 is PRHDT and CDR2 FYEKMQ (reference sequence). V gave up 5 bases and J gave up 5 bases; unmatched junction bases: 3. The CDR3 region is CASSQQGYQPQHF. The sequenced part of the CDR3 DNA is TGTGCCAGCAGCCAACAGGGGTATCAGCCC. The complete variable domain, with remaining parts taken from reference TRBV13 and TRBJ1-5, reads AAGVIQSPRHLIKEKRETATLKCYPIPRHDTVYWYQQGPGQDPQFLISFYEKMQSDKGSIPDRFSAQQFSDYHSELNMSSLELGDSALYFCASSQQGYQPQHFGDGTRLSIL.

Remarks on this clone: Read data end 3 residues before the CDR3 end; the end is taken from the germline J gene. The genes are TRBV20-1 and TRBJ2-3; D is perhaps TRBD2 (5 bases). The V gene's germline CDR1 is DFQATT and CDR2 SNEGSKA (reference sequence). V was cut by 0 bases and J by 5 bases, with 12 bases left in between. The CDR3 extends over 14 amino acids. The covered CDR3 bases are TGCAGTGCTAGAGAGGTTAGCGAGGAAGATACG. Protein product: CSAREVSEEDT. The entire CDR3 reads CSAREVSEEDTQYF.

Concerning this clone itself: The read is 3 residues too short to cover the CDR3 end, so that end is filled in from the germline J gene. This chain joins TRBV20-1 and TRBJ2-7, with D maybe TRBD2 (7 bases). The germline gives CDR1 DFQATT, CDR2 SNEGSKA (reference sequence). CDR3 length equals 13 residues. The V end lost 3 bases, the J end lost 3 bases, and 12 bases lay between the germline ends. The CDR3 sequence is CSASWGGSYEQYF. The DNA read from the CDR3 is TGCAGTGCTAGTTGGGGGGGCAGCTACGAG.

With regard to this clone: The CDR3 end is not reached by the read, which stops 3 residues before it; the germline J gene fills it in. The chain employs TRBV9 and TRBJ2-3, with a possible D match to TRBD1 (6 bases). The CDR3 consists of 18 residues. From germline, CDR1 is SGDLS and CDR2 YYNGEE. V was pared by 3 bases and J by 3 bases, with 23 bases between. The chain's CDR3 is CASSAGTHRVFATDTQYF. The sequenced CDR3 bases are TGTGCCAGCAGCGCAGGCACTCACAGGGTTTTTGCAACAGATACG.

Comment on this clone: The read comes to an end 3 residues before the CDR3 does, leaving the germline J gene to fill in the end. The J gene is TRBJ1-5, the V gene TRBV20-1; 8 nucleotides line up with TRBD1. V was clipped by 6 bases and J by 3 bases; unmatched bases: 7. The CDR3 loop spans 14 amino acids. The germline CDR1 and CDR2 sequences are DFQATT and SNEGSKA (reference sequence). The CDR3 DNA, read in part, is TGCAGTGCGGTCGTCAGGGGGCCCAATCAGCCC. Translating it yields CSAVVRGPNQP. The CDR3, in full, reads CSAVVRGPNQPQHF.

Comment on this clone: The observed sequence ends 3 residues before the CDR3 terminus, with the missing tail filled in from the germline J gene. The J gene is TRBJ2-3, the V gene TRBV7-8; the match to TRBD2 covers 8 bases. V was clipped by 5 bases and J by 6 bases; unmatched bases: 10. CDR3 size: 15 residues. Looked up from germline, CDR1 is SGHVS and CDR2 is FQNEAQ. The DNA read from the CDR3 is TGTGCCAGCAGCCCGAGGACCGGGGGGGCCGATACG. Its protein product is CASSPRTGGADT. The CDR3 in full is CASSPRTGGADTQYF.